Each of the 21 T cell receptor beta chains below was sequenced from the same sample in a study of beta chain features in type 1 diabetes. Expressed TCRB transcripts were sequenced because the entire RNA isolate underwent reverse transcription. The repertoire was sequenced with immunoSEQ multiplex PCR; TCRdb's copy has only in-frame clones and lacks some. This repertoire shows under 450,000 clones, over 11% found once; its top ten account for roughly 0.038%. The sequencing input was naive CD4+ T cells from blood. These receptors came from a man aged 30-40 years in good health.

The J gene is TRBJ2-1, the V gene TRBV4-3; 7 nucleotides line up with TRBD2. The V and J ends lost 2 bases and 8 bases, in that order; junction bases with no gene match: 9. Germline V lookup: CDR1 LGHNA, CDR2 YSLEER. The CDR3 has 15 amino acids. The CDR3: CASSQRGEKGYEQFF. The CDR3 coding sequence is TGCGCCAGCAGCCAACGGGGGGAGAAAGGCTATGAGCAGTTCTTC.

This clone was counted a few times. Other DNA sequences from this sample encode an identical CDR3 as well. This chain connects TRBV19 to TRBJ2-7; D is possibly TRBD1 or TRBD2 (5 bases each). The CDR3 loop spans 13 amino acids. Trimming pared 5 bases from V and 3 bases from J, leaving 11 bases between. Germline CDR1 reads LNHDA; CDR2 reads SQIVND (reference sequence). The CDR3 reads CASSPGRSYEQYF. For the CDR3, the DNA is TGTGCCAGTAGTCCGGGACGGAGCTACGAGCAGTACTTC. The full variable domain, its missing parts supplied by reference TRBV19 and TRBJ2-7, is DGGITQSPKYLFRKEGQNVTLSCEQNLNHDAMYWYRQDPGQGLRLIYYSQIVNDFQKGDIAEGYSVSREKKESFPLTVTSAQKNPTAFYLCASSPGRSYEQYFGPGTRLTVT.

The V call is TRBV2, the J call TRBJ2-2, with 7 bases aligning to TRBD1. Germline loops: CDR1 SNHLY, CDR2 FYNNEI. V shed 6 bases and J 7 bases; nucleotides not matched to a gene: 2. The CDR3 contains 12 residues. The CDR3 loop reads CASRRDSGELFF. The DNA for the CDR3 is TGTGCCAGCAGGAGGGACAGCGGGGAGCTGTTTTTT.

The chain links TRBV9 to TRBJ2-3, with 8 positions matching TRBD2. V was clipped by 0 bases and J by 6 bases; unmatched bases: 6. Germline V gene sequence: CDR1 SGDLS, CDR2 YYNGEE. The CDR3 has 15 residues. The CDR3 here is CASSVGVAGRDTQYF. CDR3 DNA sequence: TGTGCCAGCAGCGTAGGAGTAGCGGGGCGGGATACGCAGTATTTT. The complete variable domain, with remaining parts taken from reference TRBV9 and TRBJ2-3, reads DSGVTQTPKHLITATGQRVTLRCSPRSGDLSVYWYQQSLDQGLQFLIQYYNGEERAKGNILERFSAQQFPDLHSELNLSSLELGDSALYFCASSVGVAGRDTQYFGPGTRLTVL.

This clone was observed a handful of times. The V gene is TRBV2, the J gene TRBJ2-7; D might be TRBD2 (7 bases). CDR1 and CDR2 from the germline V gene are SNHLY and FYNNEI. CDR3 size: 13 residues. Trimming cost V 8 bases and J 2 bases, with 13 bases left between them. The CDR3, as DNA: TGTGCCAGCGAGCGGGACACAACCTACGAGCAGTACGTC. It yields the protein CASERDTTYEQYV.

The chain carries TRBV9 and TRBJ2-1, with D possibly being TRBD2 (6 bases). The germline CDR1 and CDR2 sequences are SGDLS and YYNGEE. The CDR3 spans 17 residues. Trimming removed 0 bases from V and 6 bases from J, with 19 bases in between. CDR3 protein: CASSVEKLGQGGNEQFF. For the CDR3, the DNA is TGTGCCAGCAGCGTAGAGAAATTGGGCCAGGGAGGCAATGAGCAGTTCTTC. Full variable domain (outside the CDR3, taken from reference TRBV9 and TRBJ2-1): DSGVTQTPKHLITATGQRVTLRCSPRSGDLSVYWYQQSLDQGLQFLIQYYNGEERAKGNILERFSAQQFPDLHSELNLSSLELGDSALYFCASSVEKLGQGGNEQFFGPGTRLTVL.

CDR3 in amino acids: CSGGGSGNEQFF. In DNA form, the CDR3 reads TGCAGCGGCGGCGGGAGCGGAAATGAGCAGTTCTTC. The chain links TRBV29-1 to TRBJ2-1; the match to TRBD2 covers 7 bases. This CDR3 is 12 amino acids long. Germline CDR1 SQVTM, CDR2 ANQGSEA. V lost 7 bases and J lost 7; bases outside the gene matches: 7.

This clone has a handful of counts. The chain couples TRBV10-3 to TRBJ2-5; D might be TRBD2 (6 bases). V lost 10 bases to trimming and J lost 5 bases, with 20 bases between them. This CDR3 region has 14 residues. CDR1 and CDR2 from the germline V gene are ENHRY and SYGVKD. The CDR3 DNA follows: TGTGCCACGGGGCGGGGTCTGAAGAAGGAGACCCAGTACTTC. Encoded protein: CATGRGLKKETQYF.

This chain joins TRBV5-4 and TRBJ2-5, with 15 nucleotides matching TRBD2. The trim removed 10 bases at V and 9 bases at J, leaving 7 bases unmatched. Germline CDR1 is SGHNT and CDR2 is YYREEE (reference sequence). The CDR3 totals 13 residues. CDR3: CAPPGLAGGPQYF. CDR3 in DNA: TGTGCCCCCCCTGGACTAGCGGGAGGGCCCCAGTACTTC.

The chain carries TRBV6-6 and TRBJ2-5, with D possibly TRBD1 on 5 matching bases. Deletions cut 0 bases from V and 4 bases from J, with 12 bases between. Germline V CDR1 and CDR2: MNHNY, SVGAGI (reference sequence). This CDR3 is 15 amino acids long. The CDR3 DNA is TGTGCCAGCAGTTACTCCCAGGGAAGAGGAGAGACCCAGTACTTC. This codes for CASSYSQGRGETQYF.

This rearrangement joins TRBV18 to TRBJ1-5, with unresolved D. The CDR3 has 16 amino acids. Germline V gene sequence: CDR1 KGHSH, CDR2 LQKENI. V was clipped by 3 bases and J by 4 bases, with 16 bases between them. Here the CDR3 reads CASSPLSMGPNQPQHF. The CDR3 DNA reads as TGTGCCAGCTCACCCTTAAGTATGGGTCCTAATCAGCCCCAGCATTTT.

This clone was observed a few times. Additional DNA sequences in this sample encode the identical CDR3. The chain combines TRBV30 with TRBJ1-1; D gene unclear. This CDR3 comprises 14 residues. Germline lookup yields CDR1 GTSNPN and CDR2 SVGIG (reference sequence). The V end lost 0 bases, the J end lost 3 bases, and 11 bases lay between the germline ends. The CDR3 region has the DNA TGTGCCTGGAGTGTACGGCTGGGAGACACTGAAGCTTTCTTT. This gives the protein CAWSVRLGDTEAFF.

This rearrangement joins TRBV5-6 to TRBJ2-5; 13 bases fit TRBD2. The CDR3 is 17 residues long. Trimming took 4 bases from V and 4 from J; bases not matched to a gene: 10. Germline V gene lookup returns CDR1 SGHDT and CDR2 YYEEEE. The CDR3 DNA follows: TGTGCCAGCAGCCGCCCTCTGGGACTAGCGGGAAGAGAGACCCAGTACTTC. Its translation is CASSRPLGLAGRETQYF.

This clone was picked up a small number of times. The rearrangement joins TRBV7-9 to TRBJ2-3; D possibly corresponds to TRBD2 (6 bases). Per the germline V gene, CDR1 is SEHNR and CDR2 is FQNEAQ (reference sequence). This CDR3 is 14 amino acids long. V gave up 5 bases and J gave up 9 bases, with 18 bases separating them. CDR3 region: CASSRTGGLGTQYF. CDR3 bases: TGTGCCAGCAGCCGTACCGGGGGATTAGGGACGCAGTATTTT.

As regards this clone: An end of the junction does not agree with germline; a read error may underlie this. V is TRBV7-7 and J is TRBJ2-2; D unresolved. The CDR3 loop spans 14 amino acids. Germline V gene lookup returns CDR1 SSHAT and CDR2 FNYEAQ (reference sequence). The CDR3 loop is CASSLLPNTGELFF. As DNA, the CDR3 is TGTGCTAGCAGCTTACTACCGAACACCGGGGAGCTGTTTTTT.

Only a few counts were recorded for this clone. J is TRBJ2-3 and V is TRBV5-4; D not certain. CDR1 is SGHNT and CDR2 is YYREEE in the germline V gene (reference sequence). V was shortened by 0 bases and J by 4 bases, with 15 bases between the two germline ends. This CDR3 has 16 residues. In DNA form, the CDR3 reads TGTGCCAGCAGCTTGGCCCGGGCCGGGCCGGCAGATACGCAGTATTTT. This gives the protein CASSLARAGPADTQYF.

The chain links TRBV27 to TRBJ1-2; D is perhaps TRBD1 (5 bases). Germline lookup yields CDR1 MNHEY and CDR2 SMNVEV (reference sequence). The ends were cut back, 3 bases at V and 8 bases at J, with 13 bases in the middle. The CDR3 runs to 13 residues. The CDR3 sequence: CASSFYAGNGYTF. The CDR3 region has the DNA TGTGCCAGCAGTTTTTATGCAGGGAACGGCTACACCTTC.

The chain employs TRBV4-3 and TRBJ2-1; no firm D call. In germline, CDR1 is LGHNA, CDR2 YSLEER. The V end lost 0 bases, the J end lost 4 bases, and 10 bases lay between the germline ends. This CDR3 has 15 amino acids. The CDR3 is CASSQDRIGYNEQFF. In nucleotides, the CDR3 is TGCGCCAGCAGCCAAGATAGGATCGGGTACAATGAGCAGTTCTTC.

Worth noting for this clone: Other DNA sequences in this specimen translate into the identical CDR3. The chain is built from TRBV7-2 and TRBJ1-2; no firm D call. Between the trimmed V and J ends, which lost 1 base and 2 bases, there was a span of 11 bases. The CDR3 is 15 residues long. Germline V gene sequence: CDR1 SGHTA, CDR2 FQGNSA. The CDR3 DNA reads TGTGCCAGCAGCTTAGGTGGCTTGTCCAACTATGGCTACACCTTC. As protein: CASSLGGLSNYGYTF.

The genes are TRBV10-3 and TRBJ2-5, with TRBD2 matching 14 bases. The CDR3 is made up of 19 amino acids. In germline, CDR1 is ENHRY, CDR2 SYGVKD. The trim removed 6 bases at V and 2 bases at J, leaving 14 bases unmatched. CDR3 residues: CAISQPPGLAGVLQETQYF. CDR3 in DNA: TGTGCCATCAGCCAACCCCCGGGACTAGCGGGGGTGCTTCAAGAGACCCAGTACTTC.

In the case of this clone: The junction and the germline gene differ at one end; a read error may be behind it. The chain has TRBV7-2 and TRBJ2-1; TRBD2 aligns across 9 bases. This CDR3 is 14 amino acids long. CDR1 SGHTA and CDR2 FQGNSA come from the germline V gene. In DNA form, the CDR3 reads TGTCCCAGCAGCCCCAGCGGGGGGCTCCTTGAGCAGTTCTTC. Amino acids: CPSSPSGGLLEQFF.